Shown below are 9 T cell receptor beta chains from a single sample sequenced in a study of blood T cell repertoires in COVID-19. TCRdb's table, derived via immunoSEQ multiplex PCR, lists solely in-frame clones and lacks some. Here the sample spans roughly 220,000 clones, roughly four fifths being singletons. Material: PBMCs or T cells enriched from blood (not recorded which). Source of these receptors: a woman between 35 and 50 years old with acute COVID-19.

This clone was observed a handful of times. The chain employs TRBV4-1 and TRBJ2-2; the D is unclear. From germline, CDR1 is MGHRA and CDR2 YSYEKL. The CDR3 has 16 amino acids. V lost 2 bases to trimming and J lost 1 base, with 11 bases between them. CDR3 sequence (DNA): TGCGCCAGCAGCCAATTTTTGTCTAGGAACACCGGGGAGCTGTTTTTT. The encoded protein is CASSQFLSRNTGELFF.

The chain has TRBV28 and TRBJ2-7; 8 bases are shared with TRBD1. The ends lost 5 bases at V and 3 bases at J; junction bases unmatched: 6. Per germline, CDR1 MDHEN and CDR2 SYDVKM. The CDR3 contains 14 residues. The CDR3 nucleotides read TGTGCCAGCAGTGCGTCGGACAGGGTCTACGAGCAGTACTTC. Translation: CASSASDRVYEQYF.

The V call is TRBV27, the J call TRBJ2-1, with a tentative D call TRBD2 (5 bases). This CDR3 region has 14 residues. Trimming cost V 4 bases and J 4 bases, with 11 bases left between them. The germline gives CDR1 MNHEY, CDR2 SMNVEV (reference sequence). The CDR3 here is CASSSTLGYNEQFF. CDR3 sequence (DNA): TGTGCCAGCAGTTCTACACTAGGGTACAATGAGCAGTTCTTC.

V and J are TRBV5-6 and TRBJ1-1, with 11 positions matching TRBD1. The V gene end was trimmed by 4 bases and the J gene end by 5 bases; junction bases not matched to a gene: 4. Per germline, CDR1 SGHDT and CDR2 YYEEEE. The CDR3 spans 14 residues. DNA of the CDR3: TGTGCCAGCAGCATAGGACAGGGGGCAACTGAAGCTTTCTTT. Translated, it gives CASSIGQGATEAFF.

The rearrangement joins TRBV19 to TRBJ1-2, with D maybe TRBD1 (5 bases). The CDR3 loop spans 12 amino acids. The germline V gene encodes CDR1 LNHDA and CDR2 SQIVND (reference sequence). Between the trimmed V and J ends, which lost 3 bases and 7 bases, there was a span of 9 bases. CDR3 DNA sequence: TGTGCCAGTAGTATGGGAGGGGCTGGCTACACCTTC. The encoded protein is CASSMGGAGYTF.

In its sample, this clone was seen once. The chain recombines TRBV9 with TRBJ2-5, with 14 bases matching TRBD2. Germline V gene sequence: CDR1 SGDLS, CDR2 YYNGEE. The CDR3 has 16 residues. Losses at the gene ends were 0 bases for V and 4 bases for J; bases not matched to a gene: 2. In DNA, the CDR3 is TGTGCCAGCAGCGTAGCCGGACTAGCGGGGGGAGAGACCCAGTACTTC. This translates into CASSVAGLAGGETQYF.

The chain links TRBV9 to TRBJ2-1; 7 nucleotides align to TRBD2. The junction had 2 bases not matched to a gene; V was cut back by 0 bases and J by 2 bases. Germline CDR1 reads SGDLS; CDR2 reads YYNGEE. CDR3 length equals 15 residues. For the CDR3, the DNA is TGTGCCAGCAGCGTAGCGGGACTACCCTACAATGAGCAGTTCTTC. This sequence encodes CASSVAGLPYNEQFF. The variable domain in full, with the rest retrieved from reference TRBV9 and TRBJ2-1, is DSGVTQTPKHLITATGQRVTLRCSPRSGDLSVYWYQQSLDQGLQFLIQYYNGEERAKGNILERFSAQQFPDLHSELNLSSLELGDSALYFCASSVAGLPYNEQFFGPGTRLTVL.

The gene calls are TRBV5-4 and TRBJ2-7, with TRBD1 matching 7 bases. Unmatched junction bases numbered 10, after V lost 6 bases and J lost 1 base. The CDR3 has 15 amino acids. Germline assignment: CDR1 SGHNT and CDR2 YYREEE (reference sequence). CDR3 amino acids: CASKKGTDVSYEQYF. The CDR3 DNA reads as TGTGCCAGCAAAAAAGGGACAGACGTATCCTACGAGCAGTACTTC. Supplemented by reference TRBV5-4 and TRBJ2-7, the full variable domain reads ETGVTQSPTHLIKTRGQQVTLRCSSQSGHNTVSWYQQALGQGPQFIFQYYREEENGRGNFPPRFSGLQFPNYSSELNVNALELDDSALYLCASKKGTDVSYEQYFGPGTRLTVT.

The V and J genes are TRBV5-4 and TRBJ2-2, with D possibly matching TRBD1 (6 bases). V was cut by 0 bases and J by 6 bases, with 9 bases left in between. Germline V gene sequence: CDR1 SGHNT, CDR2 YYREEE (reference sequence). This CDR3 has 14 amino acids. The CDR3: CASSLDRASGELFF. CDR3 nucleotide sequence: TGTGCCAGCAGCTTGGACAGGGCGTCCGGGGAGCTGTTTTTT. The full variable domain, with the rest looked up from reference TRBV5-4 and TRBJ2-2, is ETGVTQSPTHLIKTRGQQVTLRCSSQSGHNTVSWYQQALGQGPQFIFQYYREEENGRGNFPPRFSGLQFPNYSSELNVNALELDDSALYLCASSLDRASGELFFGEGSRLTVL.